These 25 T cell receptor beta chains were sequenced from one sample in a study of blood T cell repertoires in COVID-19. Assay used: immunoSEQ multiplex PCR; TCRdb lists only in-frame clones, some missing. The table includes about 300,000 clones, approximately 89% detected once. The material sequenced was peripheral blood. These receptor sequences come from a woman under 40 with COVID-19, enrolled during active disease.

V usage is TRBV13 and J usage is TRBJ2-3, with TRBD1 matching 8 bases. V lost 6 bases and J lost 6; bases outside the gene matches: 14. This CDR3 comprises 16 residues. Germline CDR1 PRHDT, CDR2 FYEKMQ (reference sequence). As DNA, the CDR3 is TGTGCCAGCAGTCTGACTGGACAGGGTATTTCCGATACGCAGTATTTT. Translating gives CASSLTGQGISDTQYF.

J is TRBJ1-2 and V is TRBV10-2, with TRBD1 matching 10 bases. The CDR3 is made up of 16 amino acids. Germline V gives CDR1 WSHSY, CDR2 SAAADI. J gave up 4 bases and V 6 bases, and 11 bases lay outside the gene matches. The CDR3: CASSPFGQGDPYGYTF. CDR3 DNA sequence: TGCGCCAGCAGCCCGTTTGGACAGGGGGATCCCTATGGCTACACCTTC.

The CDR3 sequence: CASSVGQGLDGYTF. CDR3 DNA sequence: TGTGCCAGCAGCGTAGGACAGGGCCTGGATGGCTACACCTTC. The rearrangement joins TRBV9 to TRBJ1-2; TRBD1 matches at 7 bases. V was pared by 0 bases and J by 6 bases, with 5 bases of the junction left unmatched. The CDR3 contains 14 residues. The germline V gene encodes CDR1 SGDLS and CDR2 YYNGEE.

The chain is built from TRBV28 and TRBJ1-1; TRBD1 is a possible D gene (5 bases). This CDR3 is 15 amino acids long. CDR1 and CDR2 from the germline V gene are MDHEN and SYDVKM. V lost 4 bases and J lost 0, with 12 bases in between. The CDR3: CASSSAGQLNTEAFF. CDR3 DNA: TGTGCCAGCAGTTCCGCGGGGCAGTTGAACACTGAAGCTTTCTTT.

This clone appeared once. CDR3 amino acids: CASSPGQLEAFF. CDR3 coding DNA: TGTGCCAGCAGCCCGGGACAGCTTGAAGCTTTCTTT. The genes are TRBV7-2 and TRBJ1-1; 7 bases match TRBD1. The length of the CDR3 is 12 residues. V shed 5 bases and J 7 bases; nucleotides not matched to a gene: 4. In germline, CDR1 is SGHTA, CDR2 FQGNSA.

CDR3 loop: CASSLTGRGYTF. CDR3 nucleotides: TGTGCCAGCAGTTTAACAGGGCGGGGCTACACCTTC. The V gene is TRBV27, the J gene TRBJ1-2, with a tentative D call TRBD1 (6 bases). The CDR3 consists of 12 residues. Germline V CDR1 and CDR2: MNHEY, SMNVEV (reference sequence). The V and J ends lost 2 bases and 8 bases respectively, with 9 bases between them.

This chain's CDR3 is CASSQDSAGELFF. CDR3 DNA sequence: TGTGCCAGCTCACAGGATAGCGCCGGGGAGCTGTTTTTT. V is TRBV18 and J is TRBJ2-2; D is perhaps TRBD2 (5 bases). Trimming removed 4 bases at V and 6 bases at J, with 9 bases between. Germline V gene data show CDR1 as KGHSH and CDR2 as LQKENI. CDR3 length: 13 residues.

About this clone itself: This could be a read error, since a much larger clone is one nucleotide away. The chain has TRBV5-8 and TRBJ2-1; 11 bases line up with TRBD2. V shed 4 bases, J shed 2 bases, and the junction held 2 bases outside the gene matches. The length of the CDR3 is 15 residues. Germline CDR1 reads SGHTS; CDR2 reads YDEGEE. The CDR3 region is CASSRSGGAYNEQFF. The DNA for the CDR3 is TGTGCCAGCAGCCGTAGCGGGGGGGCCTACAATGAGCAGTTCTTC.

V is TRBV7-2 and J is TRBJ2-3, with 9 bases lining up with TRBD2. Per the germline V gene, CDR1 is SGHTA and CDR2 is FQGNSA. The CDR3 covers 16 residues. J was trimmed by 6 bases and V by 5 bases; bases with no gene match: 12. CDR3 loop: CASSSYVGGGEDTQYF. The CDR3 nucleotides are TGTGCCAGCAGCAGCTACGTAGGCGGGGGGGAGGATACGCAGTATTTT.

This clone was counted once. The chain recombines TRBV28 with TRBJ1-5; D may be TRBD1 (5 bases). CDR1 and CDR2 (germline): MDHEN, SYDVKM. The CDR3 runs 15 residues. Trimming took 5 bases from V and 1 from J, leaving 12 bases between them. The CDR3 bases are TGTGCCAGCAGTAAGCCGGGGGGAAGCAATCAGCCCCAGCATTTT. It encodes CASSKPGGSNQPQHF.

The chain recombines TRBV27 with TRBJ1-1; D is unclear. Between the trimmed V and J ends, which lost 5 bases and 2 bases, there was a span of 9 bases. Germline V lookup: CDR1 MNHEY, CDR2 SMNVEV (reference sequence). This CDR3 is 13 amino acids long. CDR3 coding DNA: TGTGCCAGCAGTCCACTGGGCAACACTGAAGCTTTCTTT. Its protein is CASSPLGNTEAFF.

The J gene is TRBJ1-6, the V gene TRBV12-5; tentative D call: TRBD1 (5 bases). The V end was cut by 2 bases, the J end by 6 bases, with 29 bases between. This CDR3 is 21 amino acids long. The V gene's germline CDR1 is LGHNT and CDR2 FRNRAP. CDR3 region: CASGLKINGGENVVFNSPLHF. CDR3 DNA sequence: TGTGCTAGTGGTTTGAAGATAAACGGGGGAGAGAATGTCGTCTTTAATTCACCCCTCCACTTT.

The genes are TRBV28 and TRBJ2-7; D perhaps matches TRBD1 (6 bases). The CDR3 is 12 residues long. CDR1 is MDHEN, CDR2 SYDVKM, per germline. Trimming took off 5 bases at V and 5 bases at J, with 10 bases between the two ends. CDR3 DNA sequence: TGTGCCAGCAGTGAACAGGGACACGAGCAGTACGTC. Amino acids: CASSEQGHEQYV.

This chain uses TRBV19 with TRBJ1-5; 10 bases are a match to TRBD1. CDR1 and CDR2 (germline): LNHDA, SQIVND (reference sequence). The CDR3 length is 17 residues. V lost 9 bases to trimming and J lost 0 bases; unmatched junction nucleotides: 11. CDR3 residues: CASSMGQGLYSNQPQHF. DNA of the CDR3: TGTGCCAGCTCAATGGGACAGGGGCTATATAGCAATCAGCCCCAGCATTTT.

This chain's CDR3 is CASSRDRGRASNYGYTF. The CDR3 DNA sequence: TGTGCCAGCAGCCGAGACAGGGGGAGAGCAAGTAACTATGGCTACACCTTC. The chain employs TRBV6-6 and TRBJ1-2, with 9 bases that match TRBD1. The J segment lost 1 base and the V segment lost 6 bases, leaving 12 bases of the junction unmatched. The CDR3 has 17 amino acids. Germline V gene data show CDR1 as MNHNY and CDR2 as SVGAGI (reference sequence).

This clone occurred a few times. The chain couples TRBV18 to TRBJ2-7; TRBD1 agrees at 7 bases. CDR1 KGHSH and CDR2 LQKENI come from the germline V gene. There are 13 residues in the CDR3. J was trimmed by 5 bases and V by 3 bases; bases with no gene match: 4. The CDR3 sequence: CASSPRQGNEQYV. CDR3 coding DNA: TGTGCCAGCTCACCCAGACAGGGCAACGAGCAGTACGTC.

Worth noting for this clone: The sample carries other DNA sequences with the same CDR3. The CDR3: CASSEASGGYNEQFF. CDR3 sequence (DNA): TGTGCCAGCAGTGAAGCTAGCGGGGGGTACAATGAGCAGTTCTTC. This rearrangement joins TRBV6-1 to TRBJ2-1; 10 bases map to TRBD2. This CDR3 is 15 amino acids long. CDR1 and CDR2 (germline): MNHNS, SASEGT. V shed 0 bases and J 4 bases; nucleotides not matched to a gene: 0.

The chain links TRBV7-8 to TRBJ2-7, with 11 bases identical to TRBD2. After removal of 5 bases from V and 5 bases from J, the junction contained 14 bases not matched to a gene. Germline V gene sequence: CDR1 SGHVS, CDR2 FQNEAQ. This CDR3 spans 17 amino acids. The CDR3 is CASSHVGLLAGAHEQYF. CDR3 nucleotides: TGTGCCAGCAGCCACGTAGGGTTACTAGCGGGGGCACACGAGCAGTACTTC.

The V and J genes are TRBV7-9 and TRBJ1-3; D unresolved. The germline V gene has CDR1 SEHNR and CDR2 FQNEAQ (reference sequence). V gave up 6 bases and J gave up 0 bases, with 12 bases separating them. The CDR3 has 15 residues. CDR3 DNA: TGTGCCAGCAGTCCCTTGACGGGCTCTGGAAACACCATATATTTT. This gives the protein CASSPLTGSGNTIYF.

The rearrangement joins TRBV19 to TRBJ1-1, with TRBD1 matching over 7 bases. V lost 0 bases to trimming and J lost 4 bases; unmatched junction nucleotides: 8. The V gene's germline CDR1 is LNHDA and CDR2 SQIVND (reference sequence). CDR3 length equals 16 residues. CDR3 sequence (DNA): TGTGCCAGTAGTATAGACCCGACAGGGTTGAGCACTGAAGCTTTCTTT. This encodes CASSIDPTGLSTEAFF.

The CDR3 DNA reads TGTGCCAGCAGAAGGACAGGGGGATTTGATGGCTACACCTTC. It is translated as CASRRTGGFDGYTF. This chain links TRBV25-1 with TRBJ1-2, with TRBD1 matching over 10 bases. The germline V gene has CDR1 MGHDK and CDR2 SYGVNS. The CDR3 covers 14 residues. The trim removed 6 bases at V and 6 bases at J, leaving 7 bases unmatched.

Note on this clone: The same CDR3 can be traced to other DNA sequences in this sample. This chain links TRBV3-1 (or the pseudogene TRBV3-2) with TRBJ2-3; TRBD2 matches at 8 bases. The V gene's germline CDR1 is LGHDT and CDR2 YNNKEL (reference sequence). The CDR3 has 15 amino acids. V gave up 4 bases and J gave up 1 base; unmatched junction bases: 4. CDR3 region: CASSLRGGGTDTQYF. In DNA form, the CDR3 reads TGTGCCAGCAGCCTACGGGGGGGCGGCACAGATACGCAGTATTTT.

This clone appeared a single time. CDR3 DNA sequence: TGCACCAGGACAAGCGTTGGAGTAGCGGGGTCCCCAGATACGCAGTATTTT. This sequence encodes CTRTSVGVAGSPDTQYF. The rearrangement links TRBV1 to TRBJ2-3; no DNA check was done on the table's D call, TRBD2. TRBV1 is assigned pseudogene status. This CDR3 is 17 amino acids long.

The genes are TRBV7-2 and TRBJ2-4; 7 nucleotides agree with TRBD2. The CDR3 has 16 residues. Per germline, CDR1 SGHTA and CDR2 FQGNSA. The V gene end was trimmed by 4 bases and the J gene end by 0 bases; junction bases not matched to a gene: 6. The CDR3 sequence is CASSSRGGVAKNIQYF. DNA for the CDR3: TGTGCCAGCAGCTCAAGGGGAGGGGTAGCCAAAAACATTCAGTACTTC.

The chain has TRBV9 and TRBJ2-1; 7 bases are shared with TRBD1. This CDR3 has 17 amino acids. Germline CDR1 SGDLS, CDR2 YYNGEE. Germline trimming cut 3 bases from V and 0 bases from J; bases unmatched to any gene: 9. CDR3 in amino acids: CASSGYSTGYSYNEQFF. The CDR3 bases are TGTGCCAGCAGCGGCTACTCGACAGGGTACTCCTACAATGAGCAGTTCTTC. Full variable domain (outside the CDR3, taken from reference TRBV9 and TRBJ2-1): DSGVTQTPKHLITATGQRVTLRCSPRSGDLSVYWYQQSLDQGLQFLIQYYNGEERAKGNILERFSAQQFPDLHSELNLSSLELGDSALYFCASSGYSTGYSYNEQFFGPGTRLTVL.